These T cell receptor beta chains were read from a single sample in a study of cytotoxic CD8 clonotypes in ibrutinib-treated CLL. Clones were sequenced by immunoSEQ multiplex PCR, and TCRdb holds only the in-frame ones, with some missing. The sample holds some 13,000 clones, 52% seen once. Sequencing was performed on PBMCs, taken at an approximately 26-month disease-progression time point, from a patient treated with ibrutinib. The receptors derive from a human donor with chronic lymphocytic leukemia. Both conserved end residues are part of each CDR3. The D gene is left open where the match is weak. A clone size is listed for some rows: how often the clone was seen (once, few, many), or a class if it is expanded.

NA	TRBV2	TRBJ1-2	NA	CASSEDNNYGYTF	TGTGCCAGCAGTGAGGACAACAACTATGGCTACACCTTC
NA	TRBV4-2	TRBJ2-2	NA	CASSQEVQGGIGELFF	TGTGCCAGCAGCCAAGAAGTGCAGGGGGGGATCGGGGAGCTGTTTTTT
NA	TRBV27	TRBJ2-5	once	CASSFFPGAAETQYF	TGTGCCAGCAGTTTTTTTCCAGGGGCCGCGGAGACCCAGTACTTC
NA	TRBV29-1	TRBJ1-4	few	CSVGQGNEKLFF	TGCAGCGTAGGGCAGGGAAATGAAAAACTGTTTTTT
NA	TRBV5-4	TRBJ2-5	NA	CASSFAMSSQETQYF	TGTGCCAGCAGTTTTGCTATGTCTAGCCAAGAGACCCAGTACTTC
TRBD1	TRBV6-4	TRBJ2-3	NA	CASSDNGQGTDTQYF	TGTGCCAGCAGTGATAACGGACAGGGCACAGATACGCAGTATTTT
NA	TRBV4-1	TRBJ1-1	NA	CASSHQKRRTVGTEAFF	TGCGCCAGCAGCCACCAAAAAAGGAGGACAGTCGGCACTGAAGCTTTCTTT
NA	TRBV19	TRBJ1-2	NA	CASSSGRGTGYGYTF	TGTGCCAGTAGTTCGGGGAGGGGGACGGGCTATGGCTACACCTTC
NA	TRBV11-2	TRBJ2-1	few	CASSLVGQPNEQFF	TGTGCCAGCAGCTTAGTAGGACAGCCAAATGAGCAGTTCTTC
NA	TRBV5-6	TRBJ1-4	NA	CASSLVGDHNEKLFF	TGTGCCAGCAGCTTGGTAGGGGATCATAATGAAAAACTGTTTTTT
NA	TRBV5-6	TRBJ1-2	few	CASLSGRLDYGYTF	TGTGCCAGCCTCAGTGGTCGGTTGGACTATGGCTACACCTTC
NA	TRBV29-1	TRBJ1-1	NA	CSVERQLNTEAFF	TGCAGCGTTGAAAGACAGTTGAACACTGAAGCTTTCTTT
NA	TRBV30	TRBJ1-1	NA	CAWRRGTEAFF	TGTGCCTGGAGGCGGGGGACTGAAGCTTTCTTT
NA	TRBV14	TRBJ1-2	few	CASSQDMSYGYTF	TGTGCCAGCAGCCAAGATATGTCTTATGGCTACACCTTC
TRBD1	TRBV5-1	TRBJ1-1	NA	CASSSQDRVNTEAFF	TGCGCCAGCAGCTCACAGGACAGGGTGAACACTGAAGCTTTCTTT
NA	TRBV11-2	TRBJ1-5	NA	CASSHRPGGLQPQHF	TGTGCCAGCAGCCATCGCCCCGGAGGACTTCAGCCCCAGCATTTT
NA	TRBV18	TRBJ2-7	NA	CASSPEYQGFEQYF	TGTGCCAGCTCACCTGAATATCAGGGGTTCGAGCAGTACTTC
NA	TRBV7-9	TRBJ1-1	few	CASSLSGWAFF	TGTGCCAGCAGCTTGAGCGGTTGGGCTTTCTTT
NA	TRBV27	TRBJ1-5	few	CASKNAGWGELTQPQHF	TGTGCCAGCAAAAATGCTGGGTGGGGGGAGCTGACGCAGCCCCAGCATTTT
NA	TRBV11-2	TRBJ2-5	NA	CASRGMEETQYF	TGTGCCAGCAGGGGAATGGAAGAGACCCAGTACTTC
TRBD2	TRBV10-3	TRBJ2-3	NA	CAIGKNSGSSTDTQYF	TGTGCCATCGGTAAGAATAGCGGGTCGAGCACAGATACGCAGTATTTT
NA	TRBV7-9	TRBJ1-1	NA	CASSTSQGLNTEAFF	TGTGCCAGCAGCACCTCACAGGGCCTGAACACTGAAGCTTTCTTT
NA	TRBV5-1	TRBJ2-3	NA	CASSSLTSTDTQYF	TGCGCCAGCAGCTCCCTGACCAGCACAGATACGCAGTATTTT
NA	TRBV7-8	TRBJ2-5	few	CASSLDTQETQYF	TGTGCCAGCAGCTTAGACACCCAAGAGACCCAGTACTTC
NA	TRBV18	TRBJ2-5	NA	CASTPAGGEHQETQYF	TGTGCCAGCACACCTGCGGGCGGGGAACACCAAGAGACCCAGTACTTC
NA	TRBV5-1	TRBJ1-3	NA	CASSTGTQGNTIYF	TGCGCCAGCAGTACCGGGACGCAGGGAAACACCATATATTTT
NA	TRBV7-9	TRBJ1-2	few	CASRDGLHGYTF	TGTGCCAGCAGGGACGGACTTCATGGCTACACCTTC
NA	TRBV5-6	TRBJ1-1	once	CASSFTLGGRISEAFF	TGTGCCAGCAGCTTCACCCTGGGGGGCCGGATATCTGAAGCTTTCTTT
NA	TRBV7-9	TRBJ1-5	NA	CASSLDEGNQPQHF	TGTGCCAGCAGCTTAGATGAAGGGAATCAGCCCCAGCATTTT
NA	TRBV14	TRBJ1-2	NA	CASSQEGGVYGYTF	TGTGCCAGCAGCCAAGAGGGAGGGGTCTATGGCTACACCTTC
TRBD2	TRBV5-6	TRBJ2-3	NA	CASSVGGSSTDTQYF	TGTGCCAGCAGCGTCGGGGGGTCCTCCACAGATACGCAGTATTTT
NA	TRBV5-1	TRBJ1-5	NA	CASSWGIDQPQHF	TGCGCCAGCAGCTGGGGGATAGATCAGCCCCAGCATTTT
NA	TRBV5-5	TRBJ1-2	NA	CASSLVGGYTF	TGTGCCAGCAGCTTGGTTGGTGGCTACACCTTC
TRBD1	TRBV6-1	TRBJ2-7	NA	CASSYDRDYEQYF	TGTGCCAGCAGTTATGACAGGGACTACGAGCAGTACTTC
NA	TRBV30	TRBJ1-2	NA	CAWSVPGFGGYTF	TGTGCCTGGAGTGTACCGGGCTTTGGGGGCTACACCTTC
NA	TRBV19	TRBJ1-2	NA	CASGKIGASNYGYTF	TGTGCCAGTGGAAAAATAGGGGCATCTAACTATGGCTACACCTTC
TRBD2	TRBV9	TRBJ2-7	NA	CASSVVSGGYEQYF	TGTGCCAGCAGCGTAGTTAGCGGGGGATACGAGCAGTACTTC
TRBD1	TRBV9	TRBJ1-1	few	CASSFTGTGTTEAFF	TGTGCCAGCAGCTTTACCGGGACAGGGACCACTGAAGCTTTCTTT
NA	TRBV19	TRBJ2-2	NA	CAAGGTGELFF	TGTGCCGCGGGCGGCACCGGGGAGCTGTTTTTT
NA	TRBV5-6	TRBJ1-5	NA	CASSLSRDSLSNQPQHF	TGTGCCAGCAGCCTGAGTAGAGACAGCCTTAGCAATCAGCCCCAGCATTTT